This TCR beta chain appears in the sequencing data of a study of T cell responses to AZD1222 COVID-19 vaccine. Study in general: Second-dose intervals of approximately 4 or approximately 12 weeks were pooled.

Sequenced by immunoSEQ multiplex PCR; TCRdb stores in-frame clones only, minus some. Among more than 110,000 clones, roughly 90% were seen once, and the ten largest hold about 5.5%. Germline V CDR1 and CDR2: SGHVS, FNYEAQ. The CDR3 totals 15 residues. V was pared by 5 bases and J by 0 bases, with 13 bases between. The chain recombines TRBV7-6 with TRBJ1-1, with D possibly TRBD1 on 6 matching bases. The receptor was derived from an adult in good health. The material was peripheral blood, obtained on day 0 of AZD1222 vaccination. CDR3 protein: CASSNKGGMNTEAFF. As DNA, the CDR3 is TGTGCCAGCAGCAACAAAGGGGGGATGAACACTGAAGCTTTCTTT.